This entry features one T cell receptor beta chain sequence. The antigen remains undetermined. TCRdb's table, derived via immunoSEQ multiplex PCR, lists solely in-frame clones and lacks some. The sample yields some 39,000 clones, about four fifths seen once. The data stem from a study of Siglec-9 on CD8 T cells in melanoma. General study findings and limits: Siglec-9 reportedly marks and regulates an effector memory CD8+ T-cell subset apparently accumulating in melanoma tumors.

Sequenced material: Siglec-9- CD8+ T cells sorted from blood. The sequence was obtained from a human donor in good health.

In DNA, the CDR3 is TGTGCCACCTCGGACGGTGCCCAGACCCAGTACTTC. Amino acid sequence: CATSDGAQTQYF. The chain carries TRBV19 and TRBJ2-5; D remains ambiguous. V was clipped by 10 bases and J by 6 bases, with 15 bases between them. Per the germline V gene, CDR1 is LNHDA and CDR2 is SQIVND (reference sequence). CDR3 length: 12 residues. Using reference TRBV19 and TRBJ2-5 for the parts outside the CDR3, the full variable domain is DGGITQSPKYLFRKEGQNVTLSCEQNLNHDAMYWYRQDPGQGLRLIYYSQIVNDFQKGDIAEGYSVSREKKESFPLTVTSAQKNPTAFYLCATSDGAQTQYFGPGTRLLVL.